A single sample gave rise to the 30 T cell receptor beta chains below, sequenced in a study of vaccination and CD4 T cells after COVID-19. Antigen specificity for these receptors is unknown. Treatment defined: approximately 9-day PBMC culture with coronavirus spike peptide pools or control peptides (ViraFEST assay). Cultured CD4+ T cell DNA was sequenced using the Oncomine TCR Beta short-read assay. TCRdb re-called the PCR reads through MiXCR, storing one row per CDR3 protein. This sample has 10,000 or so distinct CDR3 sequences, with roughly three fifths found just once. The sequenced material came from CD4+ T cells from blood, cultured in vitro. These receptors originate from a human donor who had recovered from COVID-19.

In this sample, this clonotype turned up a few times. The chain links TRBV20-1 to TRBJ2-7, with 10 bases matching TRBD1. V lost 5 bases and J lost 6; bases outside the gene matches: 1. The CDR3 contains 11 residues. Germline-derived CDR1 and CDR2 are DFQATT and SNEGSKA (reference sequence). CDR3 loop: CSAWTGGEQYF. The CDR3 bases are TGCAGTGCTTGGACAGGGGGCGAGCAGTACTTC.

The rearrangement joins TRBV19 to TRBJ1-1; no firm D call. The CDR3 totals 14 residues. Germline CDR1 is LNHDA and CDR2 is SQIVND (reference sequence). With 10 bases removed from V and 6 bases from J, the gap between germline ends came to 21 bases. The CDR3 nucleotides are TGTGCCACCCTGGCCCGGGGAATGTGGGCTGAAGCTTTCTTT. This sequence encodes CATLARGMWAEAFF.

The V gene is TRBV3-1, the J gene TRBJ1-2; the match to TRBD1 covers 8 bases. CDR1 and CDR2 from the germline V gene are LGHDT and YNNKEL (reference sequence). The V gene end was trimmed by 3 bases and the J gene end by 8 bases; junction bases not matched to a gene: 5. CDR3 length equals 13 residues. The CDR3 DNA is TGTGCCAGCAGCCACGGACAGGGCCTAGGCTACACCTTC. Translating it yields CASSHGQGLGYTF.

This chain uses TRBV4-1 with TRBJ2-3, with TRBD2 identical over 9 bases. V shed 3 bases and J 3 bases; nucleotides not matched to a gene: 7. The CDR3 length is 16 residues. Germline V gives CDR1 MGHRA, CDR2 YSYEKL. The CDR3 sequence is CASSQVVAGATDTQYF. CDR3 DNA: TGCGCCAGCAGCCAGGTAGTAGCGGGGGCGACAGATACGCAGTATTTT.

The chain has TRBV15 and TRBJ1-5; D unresolved. Germline CDR1 LNHNV, CDR2 YYDKDF (reference sequence). The V gene lost 5 bases and the J gene lost 0 bases, with 17 bases spanning the gap. This CDR3 comprises 17 residues. The CDR3 is CATSRKNGRISNQPQHF. The CDR3 region has the DNA TGTGCCACCAGCCGAAAAAATGGGAGAATTAGCAATCAGCCCCAGCATTTT.

This rearrangement joins TRBV6-2 or TRBV6-3 to TRBJ2-3; D not certain. V was shortened by 5 bases and J by 7 bases, with 10 bases between the two germline ends. CDR1 MNHEY and CDR2 SVGEGT come from the germline V gene. CDR3 size: 12 residues. CDR3 protein: CASSSSPNTQYF. The CDR3, as DNA: TGTGCCAGCAGTAGTTCCCCGAATACGCAGTATTTT.

The J gene is TRBJ2-1, the V gene TRBV20-1; TRBD1 matches at 9 bases. There are 15 residues in the CDR3. Germline CDR1 is DFQATT and CDR2 is SNEGSKA (reference sequence). The V gene end was trimmed by 0 bases and the J gene end by 5 bases; junction bases not matched to a gene: 5. CDR3 nucleotide sequence: TGCAGTGCTAGAGAACCGACAGGGGGTAACAATGAGCAGTTCTTC. Translated: CSAREPTGGNNEQFF.

The V gene is TRBV2, the J gene TRBJ2-7, with 12 positions matching TRBD2. Germline CDR1 reads SNHLY; CDR2 reads FYNNEI. The CDR3 length is 15 residues. J gave up 0 bases and V 6 bases, and 3 bases lay outside the gene matches. In nucleotides, the CDR3 is TGTGCCAGCAGCGCGACTAGCGGGAGCTCCTACGAGCAGTACTTC. Its protein is CASSATSGSSYEQYF.

The chain links TRBV2 to TRBJ2-7; D remains ambiguous. The CDR3 sequence is 14 residues long. CDR1 and CDR2 from the germline V gene are SNHLY and FYNNEI. The ends were cut back, 5 bases at V and 6 bases at J, with 17 bases in the middle. CDR3 sequence reads: CASSRLGPPGEQYF. DNA for the CDR3: TGTGCCAGCAGTCGACTGGGTCCCCCTGGCGAGCAGTACTTC.

This clonotype was picked up a small number of times. The rearrangement uses TRBV10-1 and TRBJ2-2; unclear D gene. Deletions cut 6 bases from V and 3 bases from J, with 8 bases between. The CDR3 totals 13 residues. Germline V gene sequence: CDR1 WNHNN, CDR2 SYGVQD (reference sequence). The CDR3 loop reads CASSESDTGELFF. In nucleotides, the CDR3 is TGCGCCAGCAGCGAATCGGACACCGGGGAGCTGTTTTTT.

This rearrangement joins TRBV9 to TRBJ2-4; TRBD2 might be the D (5 bases). CDR1 and CDR2 from the germline V gene are SGDLS and YYNGEE. The CDR3 has 15 amino acids. The ends were cut back, 0 bases at V and 8 bases at J, with 15 bases in the middle. DNA for the CDR3: TGTGCCAGCAGCGTAGGTAGAGGAGGTGTGGACATTCAGTACTTC. Its translation: CASSVGRGGVDIQYF.

CDR3 loop: CATSDSTGENIQYF. Here the CDR3 DNA reads TGTGCCACCAGTGACTCTACAGGGGAAAACATTCAGTACTTC. The chain couples TRBV24-1 to TRBJ2-4; TRBD1 matches at 7 bases. The junction had 4 bases not matched to a gene; V was cut back by 4 bases and J by 5 bases. The CDR3 contains 14 residues. CDR1 KGHDR and CDR2 SFDVKD come from the germline V gene.

This clonotype occurred a few times. The V and J genes are TRBV30 and TRBJ2-5; D is unresolved. CDR3 length equals 13 residues. The V end was cut by 2 bases, the J end by 1 base, with 8 bases between. CDR1 and CDR2 from the germline V gene are GTSNPN and SVGIG (reference sequence). The CDR3 spells CAWSLGFQETQYF. The CDR3 DNA sequence: TGTGCCTGGAGTTTGGGTTTCCAAGAGACCCAGTACTTC.

The chain joins TRBV7-3 to TRBJ1-1; a possible D gene is TRBD1 (5 bases). CDR3 size: 14 residues. The V end lost 2 bases, the J end lost 2 bases, and 9 bases lay between the germline ends. Germline V lookup: CDR1 SGHTA, CDR2 FQGTGA. CDR3 region: CASSLHQGNTEAFF. CDR3 DNA: TGTGCCAGCAGCTTACACCAGGGAAACACTGAAGCTTTCTTT.

V and J are TRBV29-1 and TRBJ2-2; D is unclear. Germline V lookup: CDR1 SQVTM, CDR2 ANQGSEA. The CDR3 spans 15 residues. V was cut by 6 bases and J by 5 bases, with 19 bases left in between. CDR3 DNA: TGCAGCGTCCTGACATCTTTCGGTTTAACCGGGGAGCTGTTTTTT. Protein sequence: CSVLTSFGLTGELFF.

The V gene is TRBV20-1, the J gene TRBJ2-3; the match to TRBD2 covers 8 bases. V lost 2 bases to trimming and J lost 0 bases; unmatched junction nucleotides: 16. Germline V gene data show CDR1 as DFQATT and CDR2 as SNEGSKA (reference sequence). CDR3 length: 19 amino acids. CDR3 region: CSARSASGSTTLSTDTQYF. The CDR3 bases are TGCAGTGCTAGATCGGCTAGCGGGTCCACAACCCTTAGCACAGATACGCAGTATTTT.

This clonotype was observed a single time. The chain combines TRBV7-8 with TRBJ2-2; D uncertain. The length of the CDR3 is 13 residues. V was clipped by 4 bases and J by 1 base, with 4 bases between them. The germline CDR1 and CDR2 sequences are SGHVS and FQNEAQ. The DNA for the CDR3 is TGTGCCAGCAGCTCGCGGAACACCGGGGAGCTGTTTTTT. Encoded protein: CASSSRNTGELFF.

This clonotype was detected only a few times. This chain joins TRBV10-3 and TRBJ2-7; D is unresolved. Trimming took off 6 bases at V and 5 bases at J, with 11 bases between the two ends. Germline assignment: CDR1 ENHRY and CDR2 SYGVKD. CDR3 size: 12 residues. The CDR3 nucleotides are TGTGCCATCAGGCTAGGGTCTGACGAGCAGTACTTC. This codes for CAIRLGSDEQYF.

This clonotype was seen a handful of times. The rearrangement links TRBV28 to TRBJ2-7; 7 bases line up with TRBD1. Germline V lookup: CDR1 MDHEN, CDR2 SYDVKM. Trimming removed 6 bases from V and 1 base from J; junction bases left unmatched: 6. The CDR3 has 14 amino acids. This CDR3 is CASRKQGSSYEQYF. The CDR3 DNA is TGTGCCAGCAGAAAACAGGGGAGTTCCTACGAGCAGTACTTC.

This rearrangement joins TRBV6-1 to TRBJ1-2; D is unclear. The CDR3 length is 13 residues. The germline CDR1 and CDR2 sequences are MNHNS and SASEGT. V was trimmed by 8 bases and J by 2 bases, leaving 12 bases between them. Written as DNA, the CDR3 is TGTGCCAGCCTGACGGCGGTGAACTATGGCTACACCTTC. Translated, it gives CASLTAVNYGYTF.

This rearrangement joins TRBV28 to TRBJ1-5; no firm D call. V dropped 3 bases and J dropped 5 bases, with 5 bases sitting between them. Germline V lookup: CDR1 MDHEN, CDR2 SYDVKM. The CDR3 runs to 12 residues. In nucleotides, the CDR3 is TGTGCCAGCAGTTTGAGGGATCAGCCCCAGCATTTT. This codes for CASSLRDQPQHF.

The V and J genes are TRBV6-4 and TRBJ2-3; 9 bases map to TRBD2. Germline CDR1 reads MRHNA; CDR2 reads SNTAGT. The CDR3 is made up of 15 amino acids. Trimming at V came to 4 bases and at J to 1 base, leaving 3 bases not matched to a gene. The CDR3 region has the DNA TGTGCCAGCAGTGGGGTAGCGGGAGGCACAGATACGCAGTATTTT. It specifies CASSGVAGGTDTQYF.

This sequence joins TRBV20-1 and TRBJ1-2; weak D call: TRBD1 (5 bases). CDR1 and CDR2 from the germline V gene are DFQATT and SNEGSKA (reference sequence). The CDR3 spans 17 residues. Deletions cut 3 bases from V and 6 bases from J, with 26 bases between. For the CDR3, the DNA is TGCAGTGCTAGGAAGGCAGGGACCCACAGTCCCACTCATGGCTACACCTTC. Translating gives CSARKAGTHSPTHGYTF.

This clonotype has a handful of counts. The chain uses TRBV20-1 and TRBJ2-1; weak D call: TRBD1 (6 bases). V lost 3 bases and J 9 bases, leaving 27 bases between the germline ends. The CDR3 totals 17 residues. Germline V gene lookup returns CDR1 DFQATT and CDR2 SNEGSKA (reference sequence). The chain's CDR3 is CSASGMVMDRAFTEQFF. In DNA, the CDR3 is TGCAGTGCTAGTGGGATGGTCATGGACAGAGCCTTTACTGAGCAGTTCTTC.

This sequence joins TRBV7-3 and TRBJ2-1, with D perhaps TRBD1 (6 bases). The CDR3 is made up of 15 amino acids. Germline CDR1 reads SGHTA; CDR2 reads FQGTGA. Trimming shortened V by 4 bases and J by 3 bases, and 13 bases separated the two germline ends. CDR3 in amino acids: CASSSGQSHYNEQFF. In DNA, the CDR3 is TGTGCCAGCAGCTCCGGACAGAGCCACTACAATGAGCAGTTCTTC. Based on the CDR3 plus reference TRBV7-3 and TRBJ2-1, the full variable domain is GAGVSQTPSNKVTEKGKYVELRCDPISGHTALYWYRQSLGQGPEFLIYFQGTGAADDSGLPNDRFFAVRPEGSVSTLKIQRTERGDSAVYLCASSSGQSHYNEQFFGPGTRLTVL.

The chain combines TRBV18 with TRBJ1-6; a weak D match, TRBD1 (5 bases). The CDR3 loop spans 15 amino acids. Germline values: CDR1 KGHSH, CDR2 LQKENI. Trimming cost V 0 bases and J 3 bases, with 6 bases left between them. The CDR3 reads CASSPPGLYNSPLHF. The CDR3 DNA follows: TGTGCCAGCTCACCACCGGGACTCTATAATTCACCCCTCCACTTT.

The table lists this clonotype with a few counts. The chain is built from TRBV5-1 and TRBJ1-2; 7 bases align to TRBD1. From germline, CDR1 is SGHRS and CDR2 YFSETQ. The CDR3 consists of 14 residues. J was trimmed by 1 base and V by 4 bases; bases with no gene match: 4. The CDR3 here is CASSTGASNYGYTF. The CDR3 bases are TGCGCCAGCAGCACAGGGGCGAGTAACTATGGCTACACCTTC. Using reference TRBV5-1 and TRBJ1-2 for the parts outside the CDR3, the full variable domain is KAGVTQTPRYLIKTRGQQVTLSCSPISGHRSVSWYQQTPGQGLQFLFEYFSETQRNKGNFPGRFSGRQFSNSRSEMNVSTLELGDSALYLCASSTGASNYGYTFGSGTRLTVV.

V gene TRBV19 combines with J gene TRBJ2-1; D gene uncertain. Trimming took off 1 base at V and 0 bases at J, with 10 bases between the two ends. This CDR3 has 16 residues. Germline V gene data show CDR1 as LNHDA and CDR2 as SQIVND (reference sequence). As DNA, the CDR3 is TGTGCCAGTAGTATAGTTCGGTCCAGCTCCTACAATGAGCAGTTCTTC. It specifies CASSIVRSSSYNEQFF. Filled out from reference TRBV19 and TRBJ2-1, the complete variable domain reads DGGITQSPKYLFRKEGQNVTLSCEQNLNHDAMYWYRQDPGQGLRLIYYSQIVNDFQKGDIAEGYSVSREKKESFPLTVTSAQKNPTAFYLCASSIVRSSSYNEQFFGPGTRLTVL.

In DNA, the CDR3 is TGCACAATACGGGACCTCACCGGGGAGCTGTTTTTT. Amino acids: CTIRDLTGELFF. The chain employs TRBV1 and TRBJ2-2; the table calls TRBD1, which could not be checked here. TRBV1 is deemed a pseudogene. The length of the CDR3 is 12 residues.

The genes are TRBV15 and TRBJ1-1, with D unresolved. Germline loops: CDR1 LNHNV, CDR2 YYDKDF (reference sequence). V dropped 8 bases and J dropped 0 bases, with 7 bases sitting between them. CDR3 length equals 12 residues. In nucleotides, the CDR3 is TGTGCCACCCGTGAATTGAACACTGAAGCTTTCTTT. Protein product: CATRELNTEAFF.